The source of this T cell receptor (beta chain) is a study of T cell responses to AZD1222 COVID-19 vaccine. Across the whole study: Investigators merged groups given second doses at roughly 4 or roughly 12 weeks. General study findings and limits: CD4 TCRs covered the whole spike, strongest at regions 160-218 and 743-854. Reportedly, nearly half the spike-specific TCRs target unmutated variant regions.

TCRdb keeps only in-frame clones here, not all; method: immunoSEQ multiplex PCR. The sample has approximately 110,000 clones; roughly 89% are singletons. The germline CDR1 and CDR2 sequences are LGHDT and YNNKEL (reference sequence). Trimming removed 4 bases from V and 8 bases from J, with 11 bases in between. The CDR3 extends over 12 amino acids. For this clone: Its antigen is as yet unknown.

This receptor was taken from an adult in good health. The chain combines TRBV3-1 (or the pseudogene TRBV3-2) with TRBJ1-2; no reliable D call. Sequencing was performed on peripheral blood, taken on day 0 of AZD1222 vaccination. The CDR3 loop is CASSPDSRGYTF. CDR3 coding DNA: TGTGCCAGCAGCCCAGATTCAAGGGGCTACACCTTC.